This T cell receptor beta chain was obtained from a study of CD8 T cells in Susac syndrome. Peripheral blood CD8+ and CD4+ T cells were profiled by TCR beta sequencing. Healthy donors matched for age and sex were used as controls. With random hexamers, about 0.45 to 1 ug RNA was reverse transcribed. The immunoSEQ assay covered 54 Vbeta and 13 Jbeta segments for CDR3. TCRdb recomputed calls from the immunoSEQ multiplex PCR reads with MiXCR, one row per CDR3 protein. This sample has about 110,000 distinct CDR3 sequences, with less than 97% found just once. The CDR3 length is 15 residues. After removal of 0 bases from V and 4 bases from J, the junction contained 5 bases not matched to a gene. CDR1 SGHRS and CDR2 YFSETQ come from the germline V gene.

The receptor comes from a human donor in good health. Sequencing was done on a sample of CD4+ T cells from PBMCs. The gene calls are TRBV5-1 and TRBJ1-1; 8 nucleotides match TRBD1. The CDR3 is CASSLDRGGVTEAFF. The CDR3 DNA sequence: TGCGCCAGCAGCTTGGACAGGGGGGGGGTCACTGAAGCTTTCTTT.